The 28 T cell receptor beta chains given below trace back to one sample, sequenced in a study of metastatic and nonmetastatic thyroid tumors. The entire patient cohort was treatment-naive prior to thyroid surgery. TCRdb re-clonotyped the PCR reads via MiXCR. The top ten hold 15% to 20% of the sample, which has 10,000 to 15,000 clones, under 30% seen once. The source material was tumor tissue. These receptor sequences come from a female donor with papillary thyroid cancer or a benign thyroid nodule (not recorded which). Some clones in this sample may be carry-over from other donors' samples.

The CDR3 spells CASSLAWGGRALYNEQFF. Written as DNA, the CDR3 is TGTGCCAGCAGCTTAGCGTGGGGCGGGAGGGCCCTGTACAATGAGCAGTTCTTC. The V and J genes are TRBV7-2 and TRBJ2-1, with 9 bases aligning to TRBD2. The CDR3 extends over 18 amino acids. V was pared by 0 bases and J by 4 bases, with 10 bases of the junction left unmatched. Germline assignment: CDR1 SGHTA and CDR2 FQGNSA.

V usage is TRBV20-1 and J usage is TRBJ2-7, with a tentative D call TRBD2 (6 bases). Trimming took off 3 bases at V and 0 bases at J, with 6 bases between the two ends. Per germline, CDR1 DFQATT and CDR2 SNEGSKA (reference sequence). This CDR3 has 12 residues. The CDR3 DNA reads as TGCAGTGCTAGGCGGGACTCCTACGAGCAGTACTTC. This sequence encodes CSARRDSYEQYF.

This clone is judged medium-sized (0.01 to 0.1%). V and J are TRBV6-1 and TRBJ2-7; maybe TRBD2 (6 bases). Germline CDR1 reads MNHNS; CDR2 reads SASEGT. The ends were cut back, 6 bases at V and 7 bases at J, with 19 bases in the middle. This CDR3 spans 14 amino acids. CDR3 sequence reads: CASSYRDLFEEQYF. The CDR3, as DNA: TGTGCCAGCAGCTACCGGGACTTATTTGAAGAGCAGTACTTC.

The J gene is TRBJ1-2, the V gene TRBV13; the D gene is possibly TRBD1 (6 bases). Trimming shortened V by 3 bases and J by 4 bases, and 15 bases separated the two germline ends. Germline V gene sequence: CDR1 PRHDT, CDR2 FYEKMQ (reference sequence). CDR3 length: 15 amino acids. DNA of the CDR3: TGTGCCAGCAGCTTGGGCAGGGGAGACTTCTATGGCTACACCTTC. Protein sequence: CASSLGRGDFYGYTF. Full variable domain (remainder filled in from reference TRBV13 and TRBJ1-2): AAGVIQSPRHLIKEKRETATLKCYPIPRHDTVYWYQQGPGQDPQFLISFYEKMQSDKGSIPDRFSAQQFSDYHSELNMSSLELGDSALYFCASSLGRGDFYGYTFGSGTRLTVV.

As for this clone: A much larger clone differs from this one at a single base, so this may be a read error. In the same sample, other DNA sequences code for this CDR3. The chain links TRBV5-1 to TRBJ2-1; 8 bases line up with TRBD1. Unmatched junction bases numbered 5, after V lost 4 bases and J lost 8 bases. The V gene's germline CDR1 is SGHRS and CDR2 YFSETQ. This CDR3 has 13 residues. The CDR3 is CASSEATGDEQFF. The CDR3 DNA is TGCGCCAGCAGCGAGGCGACAGGGGATGAGCAGTTCTTC.

This clone was seen a handful of times. The rearrangement uses TRBV6-1 and TRBJ2-7; D possibly corresponds to TRBD1 (6 bases). The CDR3 spans 12 residues. V was trimmed by 9 bases and J by 1 base, leaving 10 bases between them. Germline-derived CDR1 and CDR2 are MNHNS and SASEGT. CDR3 nucleotide sequence: TGTGCCAGAGGACAGTTATCCTACGAGCAGTACGTC. It specifies CARGQLSYEQYV.

The table lists this clone with many counts. The CDR3 DNA follows: TGTGCCAGCAGCCCGCCCGCGAGTGAGCAGTTCTTC. Translated: CASSPPASEQFF. The chain links TRBV7-8 to TRBJ2-1; D unclear. This CDR3 is built from 12 residues. CDR1 and CDR2 from the germline V gene are SGHVS and FQNEAQ. With 5 bases removed from V and 9 bases from J, the gap between germline ends came to 11 bases. The full variable domain, with the rest looked up from reference TRBV7-8 and TRBJ2-1, is GAGVSQSPRYKVAKRGQDVALRCDPISGHVSLFWYQQALGQGPEFLTYFQNEAQLDKSGLPSDRFFAERPEGSVSTLKIQRTQQEDSAVYLCASSPPASEQFFGPGTRLTVL.

In this sample, this clone turned up many times. This chain connects TRBV5-1 to TRBJ2-5; possibly TRBD2 for D (5 bases). The V end was cut by 4 bases, the J end by 4 bases, with 17 bases between. CDR3 length: 15 residues. Germline CDR1 is SGHRS and CDR2 is YFSETQ. CDR3 sequence (DNA): TGCGCCAGCAGCGTCGGGCCCGGGGAAGGAGAGACCCAGTACTTC. This encodes CASSVGPGEGETQYF.

This chain uses TRBV2 with TRBJ2-7; TRBD1 aligns across 7 bases. Losses at the gene ends were 10 bases for V and 4 bases for J; bases not matched to a gene: 10. Germline CDR1 SNHLY, CDR2 FYNNEI. The CDR3 is made up of 13 amino acids. The CDR3 DNA reads as TGTGCCACCCAACCGGGACAGCAATACGAGCAGTACTTC. Its protein product is CATQPGQQYEQYF.

The chain employs TRBV20-1 and TRBJ2-1; 8 nucleotides line up with TRBD2. The CDR3 covers 15 residues. The ends lost 2 bases at V and 4 bases at J; junction bases unmatched: 7. Germline V lookup: CDR1 DFQATT, CDR2 SNEGSKA (reference sequence). The CDR3 here is CSARKAGERYNEQFF. The CDR3 DNA sequence: TGCAGTGCTAGAAAAGCGGGAGAGAGATACAATGAGCAGTTCTTC.

J is TRBJ1-3 and V is TRBV7-6; D unclear. V was pared by 5 bases and J by 0 bases, with 8 bases between. Germline assignment: CDR1 SGHVS and CDR2 FNYEAQ. This CDR3 contains 14 residues. In nucleotides, the CDR3 is TGTGCCAGCAGCACCACAGTCTCTGGAAACACCATATATTTT. Its translation: CASSTTVSGNTIYF.

The rearrangement joins TRBV28 to TRBJ2-7; 11 bases match TRBD2. The junction had 9 bases not matched to a gene; V was cut back by 4 bases and J by 1 base. Per the germline V gene, CDR1 is MDHEN and CDR2 is SYDVKM. This CDR3 comprises 17 residues. CDR3 region: CASSSPWTSGLSYEQYF. The CDR3 DNA follows: TGTGCCAGCAGTTCTCCCTGGACTAGCGGGTTATCCTACGAGCAGTACTTC.

In its sample, this clone was seen many times. The CDR3 sequence: CSVEGLEGSTGELFF. The DNA for the CDR3 is TGCAGCGTTGAAGGTCTAGAAGGTTCCACCGGGGAGCTGTTTTTT. The chain links TRBV29-1 to TRBJ2-2; D is undetermined. Germline-derived CDR1 and CDR2 are SQVTM and ANQGSEA. Trimming left V 1 base short and J 4 bases short, with 13 bases between. This CDR3 has 15 residues.

This clone showed up many times. CDR3: CASSFDKRKKLFF. The CDR3 DNA sequence: TGTGCCAGCAGCTTTGATAAAAGGAAAAAACTGTTTTTT. The chain is built from TRBV7-8 and TRBJ1-4; D is unresolved. Germline CDR1 is SGHVS and CDR2 is FQNEAQ. V lost 3 bases to trimming and J lost 9 bases, with 11 bases between them. The CDR3 sequence is 13 residues long.

In its sample, this clone was seen a few times. The chain links TRBV6-1 to TRBJ1-2; D might be TRBD1 (5 bases). Trimming left V 5 bases short and J 4 bases short, with 11 bases between. The germline CDR1 and CDR2 sequences are MNHNS and SASEGT. The CDR3 extends over 13 amino acids. CDR3 residues: CASSKGRLYGYTF. CDR3 bases: TGTGCCAGCAGTAAGGGACGGCTCTATGGCTACACCTTC.

This clone occurred many times. The rearrangement joins TRBV14 to TRBJ2-1; D is unclear. This CDR3 spans 13 amino acids. CDR1 is SGHDN, CDR2 FVKESK, per germline. V lost 5 bases to trimming and J lost 12 bases, with 17 bases between them. The CDR3 is CASSSHLVIWQFF. The CDR3 DNA follows: TGTGCCAGCAGCTCGCATTTAGTGATATGGCAGTTCTTC.

The chain uses TRBV12-3 or TRBV12-4 and TRBJ2-5; tentatively, D is TRBD1 (6 bases). This CDR3 contains 13 residues. Trimming shortened V by 5 bases and J by 8 bases, and 15 bases separated the two germline ends. CDR3 nucleotides: TGTGCCAGCAGTAAGACAGGTGTAGATACCCAGTACTTC. Translation: CASSKTGVDTQYF.

This clone was counted only a few times. V and J are TRBV12-3 or TRBV12-4 and TRBJ2-2; D gene ambiguous. The CDR3 runs to 13 residues. V was cut by 3 bases and J by 8 bases, with 10 bases left in between. Here the CDR3 reads CASSLGVGGELFF. CDR3 DNA: TGTGCCAGCAGTTTGGGCGTCGGGGGGGAGCTGTTTTTT.

This clone was counted at least ten times. The chain couples TRBV19 to TRBJ2-3; D call uncertain. The ends were cut back, 11 bases at V and 2 bases at J, with 14 bases in the middle. Germline V CDR1 and CDR2: LNHDA, SQIVND (reference sequence). The CDR3 has 13 residues. CDR3 in amino acids: CAFYDPFTDTQYF. DNA for the CDR3: TGTGCCTTCTACGACCCCTTCACAGATACGCAGTATTTT.

This clone is labeled as medium-sized. Here the CDR3 DNA reads TGTGCCAGCAGTTTAGGACAGTCCTATTCACCCCTCCACTTT. Its protein product is CASSLGQSYSPLHF. This chain joins TRBV28 and TRBJ1-6; D is perhaps TRBD1 (6 bases). The CDR3 length is 14 residues. V lost 2 bases and J 8 bases, leaving 10 bases between the germline ends. Germline lookup yields CDR1 MDHEN and CDR2 SYDVKM.

To note about this clone: The junction departs from the called germline gene at one end, perhaps through a read error. As DNA, the CDR3 is TGTGCCACCAGTGATTCCCAGGTACAGCTCACCGGGGAGCTGCTTTTT. This encodes CATSDSQVQLTGELLF. The chain couples TRBV24-1 to TRBJ2-2; TRBD2 is a possible D gene (5 bases). Germline V CDR1 and CDR2: KGHDR, SFDVKD. There are 16 residues in the CDR3.

This clone has just one count. Written as DNA, the CDR3 is TGCGCCAGCAGCTCGGGGACCGGGACAGGGGGAACTGGGGCCAACGTCCTGACTTTC. Encoded protein: CASSSGTGTGGTGANVLTF. The chain employs TRBV5-1 and TRBJ2-6, with TRBD1 identical over 11 bases. This CDR3 spans 19 amino acids. Losses at the gene ends were 3 bases for V and 2 bases for J; bases not matched to a gene: 10. From germline, CDR1 is SGHRS and CDR2 YFSETQ.

This clone qualifies as medium-sized. The chain is built from TRBV2 and TRBJ2-7, with D unclear. Germline lookup yields CDR1 SNHLY and CDR2 FYNNEI. The germline V and J ends were trimmed by 4 bases and 3 bases, with 13 bases remaining between them. The CDR3 has 14 residues. CDR3 nucleotides: TGTGCCAGCAGTGCTTTCTCCATCAGCTACGAGCAGTACTTC. This sequence encodes CASSAFSISYEQYF.

On this clone: With a much larger clone just one base away, this may be a read error. V and J are TRBV5-4 and TRBJ2-2; D uncertain. Per the germline V gene, CDR1 is SGHNT and CDR2 is YYREEE (reference sequence). This CDR3 region has 14 residues. V was shortened by 5 bases and J by 1 base, with 9 bases between the two germline ends. Here the CDR3 DNA reads TGTGCCAGCAGGACTGACTGGAACACCGGGGAGCTGTTTTTT. As protein: CASRTDWNTGELFF.

There are many counts of this clone. V usage is TRBV9 and J usage is TRBJ2-5; possibly TRBD1 for D (6 bases). V lost 3 bases, J lost 3 bases, and 18 bases lay in between. This CDR3 has 16 amino acids. Per the germline V gene, CDR1 is SGDLS and CDR2 is YYNGEE. The CDR3 sequence is CASSGGNRVLEETQYF. Written as DNA, the CDR3 is TGTGCCAGCAGCGGTGGAAACAGGGTTTTAGAAGAGACCCAGTACTTC.

Remarks on this clone: This could be a read error, since a much larger clone is one nucleotide away. The same CDR3 can be traced to other DNA sequences in this sample. This chain joins TRBV7-8 and TRBJ2-1, with D perhaps being TRBD1 or TRBD2 (5 bases each). There are 13 residues in the CDR3. Germline CDR1 is SGHVS and CDR2 is FQNEAQ. CDR3 in amino acids: CASSPGTRNEQFF. CDR3 coding DNA: TGCGCCAGCAGCCCCGGGACCCGGAATGAGCAGTTCTTC.

The gene calls are TRBV28 and TRBJ2-1; D not certain. Germline V gene sequence: CDR1 MDHEN, CDR2 SYDVKM. CDR3 length equals 8 residues. Trimming stripped 10 bases from V and 12 bases from J, with 7 bases between. CDR3 sequence: CANQRQFF. In DNA form, the CDR3 reads TGTGCCAACCAGAGGCAGTTCTTC.

This clone was counted a few times. The gene calls are TRBV6-1 and TRBJ2-6; TRBD2 is a possible D gene (5 bases). V lost 5 bases and J 0 bases, leaving 14 bases between the germline ends. Germline-derived CDR1 and CDR2 are MNHNS and SASEGT. CDR3 length: 17 residues. The CDR3 loop is CASSLARRLSGANVLTF. The CDR3 coding sequence is TGTGCCAGCAGTCTAGCCCGGAGACTCTCTGGGGCCAACGTCCTGACTTTC.